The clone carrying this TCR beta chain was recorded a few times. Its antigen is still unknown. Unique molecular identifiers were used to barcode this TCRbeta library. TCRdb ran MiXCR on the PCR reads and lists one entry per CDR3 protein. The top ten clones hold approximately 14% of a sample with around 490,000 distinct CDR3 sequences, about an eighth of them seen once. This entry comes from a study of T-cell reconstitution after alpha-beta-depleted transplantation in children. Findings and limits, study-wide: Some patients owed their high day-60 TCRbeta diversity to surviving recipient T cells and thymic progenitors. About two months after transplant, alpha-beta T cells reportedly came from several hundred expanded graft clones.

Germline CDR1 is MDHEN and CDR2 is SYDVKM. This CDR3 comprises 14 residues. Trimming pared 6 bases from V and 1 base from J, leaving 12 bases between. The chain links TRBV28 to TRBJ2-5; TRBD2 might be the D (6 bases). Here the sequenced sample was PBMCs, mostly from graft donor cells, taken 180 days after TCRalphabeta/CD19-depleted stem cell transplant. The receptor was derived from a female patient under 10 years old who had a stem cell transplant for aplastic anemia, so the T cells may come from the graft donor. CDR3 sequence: CASSPLAIQETQYF. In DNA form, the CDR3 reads TGTGCCAGCAGCCCGCTAGCGATCCAAGAGACCCAGTACTTC.